This TCR beta chain was sequenced for a study of blood T cell repertoires in COVID-19. Study-wide context: The samples span acute and convalescent COVID-19 from the United States, Italy and Spain. From T cells, B-cell-depleted T cells, or PBMCs came the material, which was cDNA or gDNA.

Per the germline V gene, CDR1 is SGHRS and CDR2 is YFSETQ. This CDR3 has 15 residues. Deletions cut 0 bases from V and 3 bases from J, with 10 bases between. Original data processing: Estimation of nucleated cell counts was performed using reference gene primer amplification. Profiling relied on immunoSEQ multiplex PCR, and the TCRdb table lists in-frame clones only, not all of them. V, J and clone size reflect that table, while D and trimming were determined from the DNA. Seen here are fewer than 200,000 clones, roughly 87% observed once, and the top ten hold roughly 1.6%. The sample holds one count of this clone.

The chain is built from TRBV5-1 and TRBJ2-1; D may be TRBD1 (5 bases). Material: peripheral blood. The clonotype originates from a woman in her fifties or sixties with acute or convalescent COVID-19. The CDR3 protein is CASSLVGENYNEQFF. CDR3 in DNA: TGCGCCAGCAGCTTGGTAGGGGAAAACTACAATGAGCAGTTCTTC.